The present T cell receptor (beta chain) was sequenced within a study of shared clonotypes between healthy human individuals. Looking at the study overall: Aged between 18 and 49, the donors were a couple of women and three men.

Study results and caveats: Genetic and exposure-history diversity was limited by the small donor number.

The CDR3 is made up of 18 amino acids. The ends were cut back, 0 bases at V and 6 bases at J, with 24 bases in the middle. CDR1 GTSNPN and CDR2 SVGIG come from the germline V gene (reference sequence). When replicate PCRs were run on sorted subsets, they used 150 to 200 ng DNA, tens of thousands of T cell genomes. Only in-frame clones appear in the TCRdb table, and some are missing; sequencing was by immunoSEQ multiplex PCR. This sample has around 550,000 clones, with roughly 95% found just once. On this clone itself: No antigen is known for it.

Source material: naive CD4+ T cells sorted from blood. Noted subset: CD45RA+ positively selected. This TCR came from a woman in her twenties or thirties in good health. The chain carries TRBV30 and TRBJ1-5, with a possible D match to TRBD1 (6 bases). CDR3 DNA: TGTGCCTGGAGTGTATGGGGACAATATGGTTCCGGAGGTCAGCCCCAGCATTTT. Translated, it gives CAWSVWGQYGSGGQPQHF.